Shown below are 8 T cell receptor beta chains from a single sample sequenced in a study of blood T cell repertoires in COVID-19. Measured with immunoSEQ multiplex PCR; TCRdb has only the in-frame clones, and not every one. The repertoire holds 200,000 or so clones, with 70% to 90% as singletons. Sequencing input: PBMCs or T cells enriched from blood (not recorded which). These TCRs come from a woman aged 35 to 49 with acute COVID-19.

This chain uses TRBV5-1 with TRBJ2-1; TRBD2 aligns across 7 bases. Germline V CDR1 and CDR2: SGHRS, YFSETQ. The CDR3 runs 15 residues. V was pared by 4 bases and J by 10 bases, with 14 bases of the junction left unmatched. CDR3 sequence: CASSPIAGGLIEQFF. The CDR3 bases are TGCGCCAGCAGCCCAATAGCGGGTGGGTTAATAGAGCAGTTCTTC.

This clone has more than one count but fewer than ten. The CDR3 coding sequence is TGCAGTGCTACTGAGACAGGGGCAGGGATCCATTCCGCCTACAATGAGCAGTTCTTC. Translating gives CSATETGAGIHSAYNEQFF. The chain carries TRBV20-1 and TRBJ2-1; 8 bases align to TRBD1. The CDR3 totals 19 residues. J was trimmed by 2 bases and V by 4 bases; bases with no gene match: 19. In germline, CDR1 is DFQATT, CDR2 SNEGSKA (reference sequence).

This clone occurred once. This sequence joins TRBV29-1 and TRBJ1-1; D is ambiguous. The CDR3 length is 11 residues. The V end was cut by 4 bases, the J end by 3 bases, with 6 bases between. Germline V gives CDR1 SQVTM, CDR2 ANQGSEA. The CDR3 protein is CSVGSDTEAFF. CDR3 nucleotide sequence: TGCAGCGTTGGTAGCGACACTGAAGCTTTCTTT.

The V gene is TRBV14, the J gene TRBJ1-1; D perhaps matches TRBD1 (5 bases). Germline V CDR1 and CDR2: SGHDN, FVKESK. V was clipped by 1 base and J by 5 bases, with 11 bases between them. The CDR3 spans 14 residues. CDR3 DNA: TGTGCCAGCAGCCAAGTGGCTGGGGGGACTGAAGCTTTCTTT. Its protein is CASSQVAGGTEAFF.

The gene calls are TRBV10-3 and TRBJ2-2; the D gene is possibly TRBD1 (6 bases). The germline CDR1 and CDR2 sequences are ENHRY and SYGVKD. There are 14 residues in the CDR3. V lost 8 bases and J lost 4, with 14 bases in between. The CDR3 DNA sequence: TGTGCCATCCCCGAAGGGGGTGTCACCGGGGAGCTGTTTTTT. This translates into CAIPEGGVTGELFF.

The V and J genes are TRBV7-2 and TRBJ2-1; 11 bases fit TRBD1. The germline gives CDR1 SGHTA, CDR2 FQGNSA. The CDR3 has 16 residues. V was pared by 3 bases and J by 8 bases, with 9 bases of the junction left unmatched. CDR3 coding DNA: TGTGCCAGCAGCTTGGCCGGGACAGGGGGTATTTATGAGCAGTTCTTC. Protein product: CASSLAGTGGIYEQFF.

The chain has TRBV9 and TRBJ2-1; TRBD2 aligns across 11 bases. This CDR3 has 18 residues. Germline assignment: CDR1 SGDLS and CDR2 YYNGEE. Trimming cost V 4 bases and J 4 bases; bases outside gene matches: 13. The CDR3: CASSFRPRTSGFYNEQFF. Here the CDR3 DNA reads TGTGCCAGCAGCTTTCGGCCGAGGACTAGCGGGTTTTACAATGAGCAGTTCTTC.

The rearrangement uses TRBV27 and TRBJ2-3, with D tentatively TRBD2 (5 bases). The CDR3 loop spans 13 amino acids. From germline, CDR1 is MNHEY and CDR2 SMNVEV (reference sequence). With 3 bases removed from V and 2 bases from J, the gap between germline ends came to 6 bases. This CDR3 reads CASSLGVTDTQYF. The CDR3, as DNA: TGTGCCAGCAGTTTGGGAGTCACAGATACGCAGTATTTT.